A single sample gave rise to the 2 T cell receptor beta chains below, sequenced in a study of cytomegalovirus exposure and HLA in healthy donors. The PCR contained 60 Vbeta and 13 Jbeta primers. Libraries were prepared by immunoSEQ multiplex PCR; TCRdb keeps only in-frame clonotypes and omits some of them. The sample includes some 150,000 clones, over 70% of them seen just once. Source material: PBMCs. The receptor set was obtained from a man younger than 30 in good health and CMV-seropositive.

The genes are TRBV11-2 and TRBJ2-2, with 7 positions matching TRBD2. Germline assignment: CDR1 SGHAT and CDR2 FQNNGV. J gave up 0 bases and V 5 bases, and 3 bases lay outside the gene matches. The CDR3 contains 15 residues. Here the CDR3 reads CASSPGLANTGELFF. DNA of the CDR3: TGTGCCAGCAGCCCCGGACTAGCGAACACCGGGGAGCTGTTTTTT.

The chain employs TRBV18 and TRBJ2-3, with D unresolved. CDR1 and CDR2 from the germline V gene are KGHSH and LQKENI. Trimming cost V 4 bases and J 4 bases, with 18 bases left between them. The CDR3 is made up of 16 amino acids. The CDR3 nucleotides read TGTGCCAGCTCACATATGAGCCGGAGTACCTCAGATACGCAGTATTTT. This gives the protein CASSHMSRSTSDTQYF. Based on the CDR3 plus reference TRBV18 and TRBJ2-3, the full variable domain is NAGVMQNPRHLVRRRGQEARLRCSPMKGHSHVYWYRQLPEEGLKFMVYLQKENIIDESGMPKERFSAEFPKEGPSILRIQQVVRGDSAAYFCASSHMSRSTSDTQYFGPGTRLTVL.